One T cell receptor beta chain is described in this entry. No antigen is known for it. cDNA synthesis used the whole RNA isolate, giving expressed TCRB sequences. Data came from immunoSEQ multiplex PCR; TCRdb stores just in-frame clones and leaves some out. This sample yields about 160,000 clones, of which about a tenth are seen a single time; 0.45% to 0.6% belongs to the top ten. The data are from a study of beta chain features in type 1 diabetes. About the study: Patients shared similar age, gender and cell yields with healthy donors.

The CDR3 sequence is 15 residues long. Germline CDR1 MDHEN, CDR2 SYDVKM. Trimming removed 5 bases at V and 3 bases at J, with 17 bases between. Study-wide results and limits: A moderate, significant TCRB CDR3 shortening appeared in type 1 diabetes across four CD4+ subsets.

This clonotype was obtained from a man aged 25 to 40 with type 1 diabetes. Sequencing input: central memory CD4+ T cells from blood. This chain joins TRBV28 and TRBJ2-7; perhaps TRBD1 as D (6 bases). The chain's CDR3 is CASSLSTGMYYEQYF. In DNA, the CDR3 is TGTGCCAGCAGTCTCTCCACAGGGATGTACTACGAGCAGTACTTC.